The 8 T cell receptor beta chains in this list originate from one sample, sequenced in a study of blood T cell repertoires in COVID-19. Profiled with immunoSEQ multiplex PCR; TCRdb holds only in-frame clones, not every one. The sample includes 250,000 to 400,000 clones, 90% of them seen just once. Sequences were obtained from peripheral blood. These receptors all stem from a woman in her twenties or thirties with COVID-19, enrolled during active disease.

The chain couples TRBV30 to TRBJ2-5; 12 positions match TRBD2. In germline, CDR1 is GTSNPN, CDR2 SVGIG (reference sequence). The CDR3 is 16 amino acids. J gave up 1 base and V 2 bases, and 5 bases lay outside the gene matches. The CDR3 sequence is CAWSFLAGGPQETQYF. CDR3 nucleotides: TGTGCCTGGAGTTTCCTAGCGGGAGGGCCCCAAGAGACCCAGTACTTC.

The chain couples TRBV5-1 to TRBJ2-4; the match to TRBD2 covers 7 bases. V was clipped by 4 bases and J by 0 bases; unmatched bases: 7. CDR3 length: 16 amino acids. CDR1 is SGHRS and CDR2 is YFSETQ in the germline V gene. CDR3 in amino acids: CASSTYGGVAKNIQYF. CDR3 DNA: TGCGCCAGCAGCACCTATGGGGGGGTAGCCAAAAACATTCAGTACTTC. Full variable domain (rest looked up from reference TRBV5-1 and TRBJ2-4): KAGVTQTPRYLIKTRGQQVTLSCSPISGHRSVSWYQQTPGQGLQFLFEYFSETQRNKGNFPGRFSGRQFSNSRSEMNVSTLELGDSALYLCASSTYGGVAKNIQYFGAGTRLSVL.

This chain connects TRBV7-9 to TRBJ1-4, with no clear D. The CDR3 covers 17 residues. The V end lost 2 bases, the J end lost 4 bases, and 17 bases lay between the germline ends. CDR1 SEHNR and CDR2 FQNEAQ come from the germline V gene (reference sequence). The CDR3 loop reads CASSLSRLSADNEKLFF. The CDR3 nucleotides read TGTGCCAGCAGCTTAAGCCGGCTCTCAGCGGATAATGAAAAACTGTTTTTT.

The chain couples TRBV5-1 to TRBJ1-1, with D possibly being TRBD1 (5 bases). Trimming took off 2 bases at V and 0 bases at J, with 11 bases between the two ends. The CDR3 is 15 residues long. Germline V gene sequence: CDR1 SGHRS, CDR2 YFSETQ. Written as DNA, the CDR3 is TGCGCCAGCAGCTTTTACGGACACCTGAACACTGAAGCTTTCTTT. Translation: CASSFYGHLNTEAFF. Together with reference TRBV5-1 and TRBJ1-1, the CDR3 gives the full variable domain: KAGVTQTPRYLIKTRGQQVTLSCSPISGHRSVSWYQQTPGQGLQFLFEYFSETQRNKGNFPGRFSGRQFSNSRSEMNVSTLELGDSALYLCASSFYGHLNTEAFFGQGTRLTVV.

The chain has TRBV28 and TRBJ2-3, with D perhaps TRBD1 (6 bases). The V gene's germline CDR1 is MDHEN and CDR2 SYDVKM. CDR3 length equals 16 residues. Trimming took off 6 bases at V and 1 base at J, with 17 bases between the two ends. CDR3 region: CASSLGQRAGTDTQYF. CDR3 coding DNA: TGTGCCAGCAGCCTGGGACAACGTGCAGGCACAGATACGCAGTATTTT.

The chain combines TRBV29-1 with TRBJ1-4; 7 bases fit TRBD1. CDR3 length: 12 residues. The V and J ends lost 4 bases and 8 bases, in that order; junction bases with no gene match: 4. CDR1 is SQVTM and CDR2 is ANQGSEA in the germline V gene. The CDR3: CSVGQGGEKLFF. The CDR3 nucleotides read TGCAGCGTTGGACAGGGTGGAGAAAAACTGTTTTTT. Based on the CDR3 plus reference TRBV29-1 and TRBJ1-4, the full variable domain is SAVISQKPSRDICQRGTSLTIQCQVDSQVTMMFWYRQQPGQSLTLIATANQGSEATYESGFVIDKFPISRPNLTFSTLTVSNMSPEDSSIYLCSVGQGGEKLFFGSGTQLSVL.

The CDR3 region is CASSLVRLPGGVSGNTEAFF. The CDR3, as DNA: TGCGCCAGCAGCTTGGTTCGGCTCCCGGGGGGCGTCTCGGGGAACACTGAAGCTTTCTTT. The chain joins TRBV5-1 to TRBJ1-1; TRBD1 might be the D (6 bases). CDR1 and CDR2 from the germline V gene are SGHRS and YFSETQ. Trimming left V 0 bases short and J 1 base short, with 25 bases between. CDR3 length: 20 amino acids.

The chain has TRBV3-1 (or the pseudogene TRBV3-2) and TRBJ1-1; 10 nucleotides match TRBD1. J was trimmed by 0 bases and V by 1 base; bases with no gene match: 5. From germline, CDR1 is LGHDT and CDR2 YNNKEL (reference sequence). This CDR3 region has 17 residues. The CDR3 loop is CASSQVPGQGMNTEAFF. CDR3 sequence (DNA): TGTGCCAGCAGCCAAGTCCCGGGACAGGGGATGAACACTGAAGCTTTCTTT.